This TCR beta chain came from a study of OX40 agonist ivuxolimab in advanced cancers. Study-wide context: There were three patients with partial responses, one having hepatocellular carcinoma and two cutaneous melanoma. Whole-study results and caveats: At 0.1-3.0 mg/kg, partial responders had clonal expansion among the lowest observed.

Of note for this clone: Its target is not known.

TCRdb keeps only in-frame clones here, not all; method: immunoSEQ multiplex PCR. The sample lists about 94,000 clones, roughly 90% occurring once. Trimming took off 2 bases at V and 8 bases at J, with 13 bases between the two ends. This CDR3 region has 13 residues. CDR1 and CDR2 (germline): GTSNPN, SVGIG (reference sequence). The rearrangement uses TRBV30 and TRBJ2-1; tentative D call: TRBD1 (5 bases). The sequences come from CD4+ or CD8+ T cells sorted from blood, collected in a trial of the OX40 agonist ivuxolimab. The origin of this receptor is an adult with an advanced solid tumor such as melanoma, head and neck, liver or kidney cancer. The CDR3 DNA reads TGTGCCTGGAGTACAGGTTTTCGGGATGAGCAGTTCTTC. Translating gives CAWSTGFRDEQFF.